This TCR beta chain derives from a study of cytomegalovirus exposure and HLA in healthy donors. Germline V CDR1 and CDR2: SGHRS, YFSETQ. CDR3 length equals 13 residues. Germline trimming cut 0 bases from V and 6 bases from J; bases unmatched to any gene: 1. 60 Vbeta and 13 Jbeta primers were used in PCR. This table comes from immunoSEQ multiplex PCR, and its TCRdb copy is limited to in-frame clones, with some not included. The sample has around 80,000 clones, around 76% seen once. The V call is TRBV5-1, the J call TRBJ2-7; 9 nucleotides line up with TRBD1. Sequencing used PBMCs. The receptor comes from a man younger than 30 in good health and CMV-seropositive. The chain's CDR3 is CASSLEDRGEQYF. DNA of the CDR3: TGCGCCAGCAGCTTGGAGGACAGGGGCGAGCAGTACTTC.